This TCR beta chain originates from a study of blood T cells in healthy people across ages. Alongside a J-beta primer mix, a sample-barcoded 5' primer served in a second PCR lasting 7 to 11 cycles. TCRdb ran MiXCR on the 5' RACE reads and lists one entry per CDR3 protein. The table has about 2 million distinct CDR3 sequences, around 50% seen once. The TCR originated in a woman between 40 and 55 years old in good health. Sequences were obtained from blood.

This chain's CDR3 is CATSRDNGFDAFGTFDEQFF. CDR3 sequence (DNA): TGTGCCACCAGCAGAGATAACGGGTTTGACGCCTTTGGGACATTCGATGAGCAGTTCTTC. This chain joins TRBV15 and TRBJ2-1; possibly TRBD1 for D (6 bases). This CDR3 contains 20 residues. Per the germline V gene, CDR1 is LNHNV and CDR2 is YYDKDF (reference sequence). Trimming removed 0 bases at V and 8 bases at J, with 29 bases between.